This TCR beta chain stems from a study of blood T cell repertoires in COVID-19. Enrolment of Seattle patients took place during active infection, and they were followed longitudinally. Per the original data handling: Using reference gene primer amplification, nucleated cell counts were estimated. Libraries were prepared by immunoSEQ multiplex PCR; TCRdb keeps only in-frame clonotypes and omits some of them. That table gives V, J and clone size, and the DNA gave D and trimming. The sample contains fewer than 250,000 clones, around 89% of which appear only once. The V gene lost 3 bases and the J gene lost 0 bases, with 14 bases spanning the gap. CDR3 size: 17 residues. The germline V gene has CDR1 MNHEY and CDR2 SMNVEV (reference sequence).

The chain links TRBV27 to TRBJ1-4, with D possibly being TRBD1 (5 bases). Sequenced material: peripheral blood. The sequence came from a man aged 30-40 years with COVID-19, enrolled during active disease. In DNA form, the CDR3 reads TGTGCCAGCAGTTTTGACAGATACTCTGCAACTAATGAAAAACTGTTTTTT. It encodes CASSFDRYSATNEKLFF.